One sample yielded the 24 T cell receptor beta chains listed below, sequenced in a study of OX40 agonist ivuxolimab in advanced cancers. Data came from immunoSEQ multiplex PCR; TCRdb stores just in-frame clones and leaves some out. The sample includes tens of thousands of clones, around 87% seen only once; the top ten take around 2.5%. The input for sequencing was CD4+ or CD8+ T cells sorted from blood, taken in a trial of the OX40 agonist ivuxolimab. These receptors all stem from an adult with an advanced solid tumor such as melanoma, head and neck, liver or kidney cancer.

The V call is TRBV5-1, the J call TRBJ2-3; the D gene is possibly TRBD2 (6 bases). Trimming cost V 4 bases and J 2 bases, with 17 bases left between them. Per the germline V gene, CDR1 is SGHRS and CDR2 is YFSETQ. This CDR3 has 16 amino acids. CDR3 bases: TGCGCCAGCAGCGCGAGCCGGGGGAGCTTCACAGATACGCAGTATTTT. Translation gives CASSASRGSFTDTQYF.

This clone was seen a single time. V gene TRBV6-6 combines with J gene TRBJ1-4, with TRBD1 matching over 8 bases. This CDR3 region has 14 residues. The germline CDR1 and CDR2 sequences are MNHNY and SVGAGI (reference sequence). Trimming removed 4 bases from V and 7 bases from J; junction bases left unmatched: 5. As DNA, the CDR3 is TGTGCCAGCAGTTTTTCGGACAGGGCTGAAAAACTGTTTTTT. Protein product: CASSFSDRAEKLFF.

J is TRBJ1-3 and V is TRBV28; D is ambiguous. Trimming took off 5 bases at V and 3 bases at J, with 14 bases between the two ends. The germline V gene has CDR1 MDHEN and CDR2 SYDVKM. The CDR3 extends over 15 amino acids. The DNA of the CDR3 is TGTGCCAGCAGTCTTAGTAGGAGGGATGGAAACACCATATATTTT. Translating it yields CASSLSRRDGNTIYF. The variable domain in full, with the rest retrieved from reference TRBV28 and TRBJ1-3, is DVKVTQSSRYLVKRTGEKVFLECVQDMDHENMFWYRQDPGLGLRLIYFSYDVKMKEKGDIPEGYSVSREKKERFSLILESASTNQTSMYLCASSLSRRDGNTIYFGEGSWLTVV.

The genes are TRBV21-1 and TRBJ2-7; TRBD2, as called in the table, went unchecked against the DNA. TRBV21-1 is deemed a pseudogene. The length of the CDR3 is 17 residues. In DNA form, the CDR3 reads TGTGCCAGCAGCAAAGTGGATACTAGGGGGGGCTCCCACGAGCAGTACTTC. Its protein product is CASSKVDTRGGSHEQYF.

This rearrangement joins TRBV10-3 to TRBJ2-7, with D possibly TRBD1 on 6 matching bases. This CDR3 contains 15 residues. The V and J ends lost 10 bases and 4 bases respectively, with 23 bases between them. The germline CDR1 and CDR2 sequences are ENHRY and SYGVKD. CDR3 nucleotides: TGTGCCACCCAGCCAGGGGCAAGTTCATCTTACGAGCAGTACGTC. As protein: CATQPGASSSYEQYV.

The J gene is TRBJ2-7, the V gene TRBV6-5; 8 positions match TRBD1. V lost 6 bases to trimming and J lost 5 bases; unmatched junction nucleotides: 12. The CDR3 runs to 15 residues. Per the germline V gene, CDR1 is MNHEY and CDR2 is SVGAGI. The CDR3 is CASSPRTGYSNEQYF. CDR3 coding DNA: TGTGCCAGCAGCCCACGGACAGGGTACAGTAACGAGCAGTACTTC.

This sequence joins TRBV28 and TRBJ2-2; 7 nucleotides agree with TRBD1. The ends lost 6 bases at V and 5 bases at J; junction bases unmatched: 12. The CDR3 totals 16 residues. From germline, CDR1 is MDHEN and CDR2 SYDVKM. The CDR3 is CASSAGTVILTGELFF. The CDR3, as DNA: TGTGCCAGCAGCGCCGGGACAGTCATATTAACCGGGGAGCTGTTTTTT. Supplemented by reference TRBV28 and TRBJ2-2, the full variable domain reads DVKVTQSSRYLVKRTGEKVFLECVQDMDHENMFWYRQDPGLGLRLIYFSYDVKMKEKGDIPEGYSVSREKKERFSLILESASTNQTSMYLCASSAGTVILTGELFFGEGSRLTVL.

The sample holds one count of this clone. The chain recombines TRBV7-9 with TRBJ1-6, with D hard to call. Trimming shortened V by 6 bases and J by 10 bases, and 19 bases separated the two germline ends. This CDR3 contains 15 residues. CDR1 and CDR2 from the germline V gene are SEHNR and FQNEAQ (reference sequence). CDR3 nucleotide sequence: TGTGCCAGCAGTTATTTTGGCGTCCAATCCTCACCCCTCCACTTT. Its protein is CASSYFGVQSSPLHF.

The gene calls are TRBV18 and TRBJ1-2; D is unclear. Trimming left V 0 bases short and J 2 bases short, with 7 bases between. Germline CDR1 is KGHSH and CDR2 is LQKENI. The CDR3 extends over 14 amino acids. The DNA of the CDR3 is TGTGCCAGCTCACCACCCGCCGGGAACTATGGCTACACCTTC. It encodes CASSPPAGNYGYTF.

The chain has TRBV2 and TRBJ1-2; D gene uncertain. Germline V lookup: CDR1 SNHLY, CDR2 FYNNEI. The CDR3 is 13 residues long. The ends were cut back, 4 bases at V and 2 bases at J, with 8 bases in the middle. In DNA, the CDR3 is TGTGCCAGCAGTGTTGACGGAAACTATGGCTACACCTTC. Residues: CASSVDGNYGYTF.

The CDR3 sequence is CASSLVRDRAQETQYF. CDR3 DNA: TGTGCCAGCAGCTTAGTCCGGGACAGGGCCCAAGAGACCCAGTACTTC. This chain joins TRBV7-6 and TRBJ2-5, with 9 bases identical to TRBD1. The trim removed 1 base at V and 1 base at J, leaving 4 bases unmatched. The CDR3 runs 16 residues. CDR1 and CDR2 from the germline V gene are SGHVS and FNYEAQ.

The chain has TRBV28 and TRBJ1-1, with 10 bases lining up with TRBD1. The CDR3 consists of 15 residues. Per the germline V gene, CDR1 is MDHEN and CDR2 is SYDVKM. Trimming took 5 bases from V and 5 from J; bases not matched to a gene: 8. The CDR3 spells CASSRPGTGETEAFF. The CDR3 bases are TGTGCCAGCAGTCGTCCCGGGACAGGGGAAACTGAAGCTTTCTTT.

V usage is TRBV6-5 and J usage is TRBJ1-2, with a weak D call TRBD1 (5 bases). The CDR3 is 13 residues long. From germline, CDR1 is MNHEY and CDR2 SVGAGI. The V and J ends lost 4 bases and 6 bases respectively, with 12 bases between them. The CDR3 sequence: CASSLAGSHGYTF. CDR3 coding DNA: TGTGCCAGCAGTTTAGCAGGGTCCCATGGCTACACCTTC.

This CDR3 reads CASSETGSRDEQFF. DNA of the CDR3: TGTGCCAGCAGTGAAACAGGGAGTCGGGATGAGCAGTTCTTC. The gene calls are TRBV2 and TRBJ2-1; D might be TRBD1 (6 bases). Trimming took 2 bases from V and 8 from J, leaving 13 bases between them. CDR3 length: 14 residues. CDR1 SNHLY and CDR2 FYNNEI come from the germline V gene.

This chain connects TRBV18 to TRBJ2-5; D assignment may be TRBD1 or TRBD2 (5 bases each). Looked up from germline, CDR1 is KGHSH and CDR2 is LQKENI. V was cut by 6 bases and J by 4 bases, with 18 bases left in between. The CDR3 loop spans 15 amino acids. As DNA, the CDR3 is TGTGCCAGCTCTCCTACCGGGACGGTACCAGAGACCCAGTACTTC. It encodes CASSPTGTVPETQYF.

The gene calls are TRBV19 and TRBJ2-2; TRBD1 might be the D (6 bases). The length of the CDR3 is 16 residues. CDR1 and CDR2 (germline): LNHDA, SQIVND (reference sequence). Trimming took off 3 bases at V and 5 bases at J, with 16 bases between the two ends. The CDR3 DNA reads TGTGCCAGTAGTATGTTCGGCGAAGGGGGTACCGGGGAGCTGTTTTTT. Its translation: CASSMFGEGGTGELFF. The whole variable domain, filled in from reference TRBV19 and TRBJ2-2, reads DGGITQSPKYLFRKEGQNVTLSCEQNLNHDAMYWYRQDPGQGLRLIYYSQIVNDFQKGDIAEGYSVSREKKESFPLTVTSAQKNPTAFYLCASSMFGEGGTGELFFGEGSRLTVL.

The V gene is TRBV9, the J gene TRBJ2-1, with TRBD1 matching over 11 bases. The CDR3 covers 15 residues. V gave up 3 bases and J gave up 7 bases; unmatched junction bases: 6. CDR1 and CDR2 from the germline V gene are SGDLS and YYNGEE. CDR3 amino acids: CASSAGTGGRNEQFF. The CDR3 DNA follows: TGTGCCAGCAGCGCCGGGACAGGGGGAAGGAATGAGCAGTTCTTC.

The CDR3 sequence: CASSEALRTVTAKNIQYF. CDR3 in DNA: TGTGCCAGCAGTGAAGCGCTGCGGACAGTTACAGCCAAAAACATTCAGTACTTC. V and J are TRBV6-1 and TRBJ2-4; D possibly corresponds to TRBD1 (6 bases). The germline CDR1 and CDR2 sequences are MNHNS and SASEGT. The CDR3 loop spans 18 amino acids. V dropped 0 bases and J dropped 0 bases, with 15 bases sitting between them.

The V gene is TRBV11-1, the J gene TRBJ2-3, with D hard to call. CDR3 length: 15 amino acids. Per the germline V gene, CDR1 is SGHAT and CDR2 is FQDESV (reference sequence). V gave up 5 bases and J gave up 2 bases, with 14 bases separating them. The CDR3 spells CASSPKQRHTDTQYF. CDR3 DNA sequence: TGTGCCAGCAGCCCTAAGCAACGACACACAGATACGCAGTATTTT.

This clone is a singleton in its sample. The chain has TRBV5-1 and TRBJ2-7; 9 bases are shared with TRBD1. This CDR3 contains 14 residues. Germline trimming cut 3 bases from V and 2 bases from J; bases unmatched to any gene: 3. Germline values: CDR1 SGHRS, CDR2 YFSETQ. This CDR3 reads CASSSGQGTYEQYF. The CDR3 DNA follows: TGCGCCAGCAGCTCGGGACAGGGAACCTACGAGCAGTACTTC.

This clone occurred once. This CDR3 is CASSSGPGGIAKNIQYF. The DNA of the CDR3 is TGTGCCAGCAGCTCGGGCCCCGGGGGGATAGCCAAAAACATTCAGTACTTC. The chain couples TRBV5-6 to TRBJ2-4; 7 bases are shared with TRBD2. V lost 3 bases, J lost 0 bases, and 9 bases stayed unmatched. The germline gives CDR1 SGHDT, CDR2 YYEEEE. The CDR3 is 17 amino acids.

The J gene is TRBJ2-1, the V gene TRBV7-2; TRBD2 agrees at 7 bases. Unmatched junction bases numbered 2, after V lost 2 bases and J lost 4 bases. The length of the CDR3 is 14 residues. CDR1 and CDR2 (germline): SGHTA, FQGNSA. In nucleotides, the CDR3 is TGTGCCAGCAGCTTAACTAGCGCGTACAATGAGCAGTTCTTC. Protein product: CASSLTSAYNEQFF.

The rearrangement joins TRBV9 to TRBJ2-3, with 7 bases fitting TRBD2. Germline V gene data show CDR1 as SGDLS and CDR2 as YYNGEE. The J segment lost 2 bases and the V segment lost 1 base, leaving 7 bases of the junction unmatched. CDR3 length equals 16 residues. As DNA, the CDR3 is TGTGCCAGCAGCGTATCCCTAGCGGAGATCACAGATACGCAGTATTTT. This translates into CASSVSLAEITDTQYF. The entire variable domain, with the rest obtained from reference TRBV9 and TRBJ2-3, is as follows: DSGVTQTPKHLITATGQRVTLRCSPRSGDLSVYWYQQSLDQGLQFLIQYYNGEERAKGNILERFSAQQFPDLHSELNLSSLELGDSALYFCASSVSLAEITDTQYFGPGTRLTVL.

CDR3 loop: CASSLGTFYNEQFF. The CDR3 DNA reads TGTGCCAGCAGCTTAGGTACCTTTTACAATGAGCAGTTCTTC. The chain employs TRBV7-9 and TRBJ2-1; D gene uncertain. Germline V gives CDR1 SEHNR, CDR2 FQNEAQ (reference sequence). V shed 1 base and J shed 4 bases, with 8 bases lying between them. The CDR3 covers 14 residues. Full variable domain (missing parts from reference TRBV7-9 and TRBJ2-1): DTGVSQNPRHKITKRGQNVTFRCDPISEHNRLYWYRQTLGQGPEFLTYFQNEAQLEKSRLLSDRFSAERPKGSFSTLEIQRTEQGDSAMYLCASSLGTFYNEQFFGPGTRLTVL.